The 6 T cell receptor beta chains in this list originate from one sample, sequenced in a study of early stage breast cancer tumors. The data were produced by immunoSEQ multiplex PCR, yet TCRdb's version contains in-frame clones alone and is incomplete. The table has fewer than 35,000 clones, under 75% seen once. Sequences were obtained from blood. The receptors stem from a person between 45 and 65 years old with breast cancer.

The CDR3 DNA reads TGTGCCAGCTCACCGTCGGTGGGGTTCTCTGGAAACACCATATATTTT. This gives the protein CASSPSVGFSGNTIYF. V is TRBV18 and J is TRBJ1-3; D is undetermined. Germline V CDR1 and CDR2: KGHSH, LQKENI. V lost 3 bases and J lost 0, with 12 bases in between. The CDR3 is 16 amino acids.

The CDR3 DNA is TGTGCCAGTAGTATACTCGGGAGGGGACTTAGCACAGATACGCAGTATTTT. It yields the protein CASSILGRGLSTDTQYF. J is TRBJ2-3 and V is TRBV19; 8 bases are shared with TRBD2. Germline V gene data show CDR1 as LNHDA and CDR2 as SQIVND (reference sequence). J gave up 0 bases and V 2 bases, and 7 bases lay outside the gene matches. The CDR3 covers 17 residues.

The rearrangement uses TRBV10-3 and TRBJ1-1; a weak D match, TRBD1 (5 bases). Germline V gene sequence: CDR1 ENHRY, CDR2 SYGVKD. The V and J ends lost 8 bases and 5 bases respectively, with 21 bases between them. CDR3 length equals 15 residues. The CDR3 is CAIGKDDSPMTEAFF. The CDR3 nucleotides read TGTGCCATCGGGAAGGACGACAGCCCGATGACTGAAGCTTTCTTT.

The V and J genes are TRBV6-1 and TRBJ2-7; 9 bases line up with TRBD2. The germline gives CDR1 MNHNS, CDR2 SASEGT. The CDR3 consists of 15 residues. V lost 1 base, J lost 4 bases, and 5 bases stayed unmatched. CDR3 loop: CASSEGSSGSYEQYF. The CDR3 DNA reads TGTGCCAGCAGTGAAGGGAGTAGCGGGAGTTACGAGCAGTACTTC.

The V call is TRBV18, the J call TRBJ2-1, with D perhaps TRBD2 (5 bases). Germline-derived CDR1 and CDR2 are KGHSH and LQKENI. The CDR3 sequence is 16 residues long. V was cut by 3 bases and J by 5 bases, with 17 bases left in between. CDR3 protein: CASSPQSGLQDNEQFF. Here the CDR3 DNA reads TGTGCCAGCTCACCGCAAAGCGGCTTGCAAGACAATGAGCAGTTCTTC. Complete variable domain (other parts from reference TRBV18 and TRBJ2-1): NAGVMQNPRHLVRRRGQEARLRCSPMKGHSHVYWYRQLPEEGLKFMVYLQKENIIDESGMPKERFSAEFPKEGPSILRIQQVVRGDSAAYFCASSPQSGLQDNEQFFGPGTRLTVL.

This chain joins TRBV7-6 and TRBJ2-3; TRBD2 agrees at 10 bases. The CDR3 has 15 amino acids. V lost 2 bases to trimming and J lost 2 bases; unmatched junction nucleotides: 1. Germline V gives CDR1 SGHVS, CDR2 FNYEAQ. The DNA for the CDR3 is TGTGCCAGCAGCTTAAGCGGGAGGGTCACAGATACGCAGTATTTT. The encoded protein is CASSLSGRVTDTQYF.